The entry that follows covers one T cell receptor (beta chain) sequence. Its matching antigen is unknown. The V end was cut by 3 bases, the J end by 1 base, with 10 bases between. Germline loops: CDR1 MNHNS, CDR2 SASEGT. The CDR3 covers 15 residues. Some clones are missing from TCRdb's copy, which holds only in-frame ones; the method was immunoSEQ multiplex PCR. The table has roughly 43,000 clones, roughly 80% seen once; the top ten hold under 20%. This sample's time point: week 47, end of study. Every single dose of the vaccine, 300 ug of mutant IDH1 20-mer peptide, came with topical imiquimod. This entry belongs to a study of a mutant IDH1 vaccine in newly diagnosed glioma.

The chain uses TRBV6-1 and TRBJ1-5; TRBD1 might be the D (6 bases). This sequence originates from a man between 18 and 35 years old with glioma. Some clones in this sample may be carry-over from other donors' samples. The sample consisted of PBMCs, taken from a glioma patient whose treatment included an IDH1 peptide vaccine. Written as DNA, the CDR3 is TGTGCCAGCAGTGAGAGGGGGAAAAGCAATCAGCCCCAGCATTTT. Translating it yields CASSERGKSNQPQHF.